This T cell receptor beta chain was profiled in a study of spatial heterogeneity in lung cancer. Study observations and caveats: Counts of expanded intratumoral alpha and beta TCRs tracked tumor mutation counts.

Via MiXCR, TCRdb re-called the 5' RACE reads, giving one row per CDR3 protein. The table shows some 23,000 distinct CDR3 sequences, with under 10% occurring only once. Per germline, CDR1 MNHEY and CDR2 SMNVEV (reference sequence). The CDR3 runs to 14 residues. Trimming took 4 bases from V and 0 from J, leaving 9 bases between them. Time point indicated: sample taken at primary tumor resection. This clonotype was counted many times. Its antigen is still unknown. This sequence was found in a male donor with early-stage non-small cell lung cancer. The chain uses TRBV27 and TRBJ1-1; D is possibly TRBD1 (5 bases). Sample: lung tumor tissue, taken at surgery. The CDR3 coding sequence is TGTGCCAGCAGTTCGGGACTGCTGAACACTGAAGCTTTCTTT. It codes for CASSSGLLNTEAFF.